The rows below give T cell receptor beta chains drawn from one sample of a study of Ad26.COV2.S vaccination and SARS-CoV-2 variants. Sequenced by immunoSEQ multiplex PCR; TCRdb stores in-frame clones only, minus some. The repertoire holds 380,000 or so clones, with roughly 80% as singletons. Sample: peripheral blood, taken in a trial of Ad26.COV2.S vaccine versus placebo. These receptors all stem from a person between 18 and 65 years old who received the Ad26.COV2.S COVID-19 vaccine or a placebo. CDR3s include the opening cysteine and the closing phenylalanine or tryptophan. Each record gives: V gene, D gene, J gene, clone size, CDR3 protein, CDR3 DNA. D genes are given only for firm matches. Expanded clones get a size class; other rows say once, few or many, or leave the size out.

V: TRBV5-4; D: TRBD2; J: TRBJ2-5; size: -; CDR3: CASSLPGGGSRETQYF; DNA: TGTGCCAGCAGCCTGCCTGGGGGGGGATCTCGGGAGACCCAGTACTTC
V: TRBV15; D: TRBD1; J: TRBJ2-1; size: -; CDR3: CATTQGAEHNEQFF; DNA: TGTGCCACCACTCAGGGGGCGGAGCACAATGAGCAGTTCTTC
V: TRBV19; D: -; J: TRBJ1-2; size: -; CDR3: CASSIDRGNYGYTF; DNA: TGTGCCAGTAGTATAGATCGAGGCAACTATGGCTACACCTTC
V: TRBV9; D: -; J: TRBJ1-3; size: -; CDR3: CASSFQGRDTIYF; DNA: TGTGCCAGCAGCTTTCAAGGGCGGGACACCATATATTTT
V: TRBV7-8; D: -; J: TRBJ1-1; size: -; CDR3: CASSLYGSTEAFF; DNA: TGTGCCAGCAGCTTATACGGGAGCACTGAAGCTTTCTTT
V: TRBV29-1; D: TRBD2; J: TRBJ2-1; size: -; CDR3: CSVEDRREPGYNEQFF; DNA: TGCAGCGTTGAAGATCGGCGGGAGCCGGGCTACAATGAGCAGTTCTTC
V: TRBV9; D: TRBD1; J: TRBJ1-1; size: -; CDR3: CASSAPDRGYTEAFF; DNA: TGTGCCAGCAGCGCCCCCGACAGGGGTTACACTGAAGCTTTCTTT
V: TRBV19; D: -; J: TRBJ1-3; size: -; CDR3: CASSFYGRGNTIYF; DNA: TGTGCCAGTAGTTTCTACGGGAGAGGAAACACCATATATTTT
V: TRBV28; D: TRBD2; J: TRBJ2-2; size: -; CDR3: CASSLTSGRPYNTGELFF; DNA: TGTGCCAGCAGTTTAACTAGCGGGAGGCCCTACAACACCGGGGAGCTGTTTTTT
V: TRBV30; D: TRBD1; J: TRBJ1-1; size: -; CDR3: CAWSAGGLTEAFF; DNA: TGTGCCTGGAGTGCAGGGGGCTTGACTGAAGCTTTCTTT
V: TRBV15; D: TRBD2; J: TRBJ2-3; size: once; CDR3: CATSRGTSGADTQYF; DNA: TGTGCCACCAGCAGAGGGACTAGCGGGGCAGATACGCAGTATTTT
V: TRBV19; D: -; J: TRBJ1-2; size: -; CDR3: CASSIGYRAGSGEYGYTF; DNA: TGTGCCAGTAGTATAGGATATCGGGCAGGGAGTGGAGAATATGGCTACACCTTC
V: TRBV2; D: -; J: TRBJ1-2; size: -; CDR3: CASSAPGRQSYGYTF; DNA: TGTGCCAGCAGTGCCCCGGGACGTCAATCCTATGGCTACACCTTC
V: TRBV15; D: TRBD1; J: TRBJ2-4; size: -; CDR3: CATSRWGQGENIQYF; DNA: TGTGCCACCAGCAGATGGGGACAGGGGGAAAACATTCAGTACTTC
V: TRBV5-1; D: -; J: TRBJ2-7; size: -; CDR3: CASSLGLGGSYEQYF; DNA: TGCGCCAGCAGCTTGGGGTTAGGAGGTTCCTACGAGCAGTACTTC
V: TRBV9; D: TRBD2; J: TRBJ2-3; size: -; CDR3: CASSPGTSGYTDTQYF; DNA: TGTGCCAGCAGCCCAGGGACTAGCGGATACACAGATACGCAGTATTTT
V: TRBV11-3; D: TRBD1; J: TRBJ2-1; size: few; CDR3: CASSRTGTAYNEQFF; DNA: TGTGCCAGCAGCAGAACCGGGACAGCCTACAATGAGCAGTTCTTC
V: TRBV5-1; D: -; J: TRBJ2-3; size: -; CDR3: CASSSGYGGGTDTQYF; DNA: TGCGCCAGCAGCTCCGGATATGGGGGAGGCACAGATACGCAGTATTTT
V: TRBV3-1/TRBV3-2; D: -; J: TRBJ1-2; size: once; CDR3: CASSQGPYSDGYTF; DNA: TGTGCCAGCAGCCAAGGTCCATATTCGGATGGCTACACCTTC
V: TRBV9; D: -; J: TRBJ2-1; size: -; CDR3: CASSPGRDEQFF; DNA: TGTGCCAGCAGCCCAGGTCGGGATGAGCAGTTCTTC
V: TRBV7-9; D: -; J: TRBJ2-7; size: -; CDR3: CASSATPRFSYEQYF; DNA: TGTGCCAGCAGCGCCACGCCCAGATTCTCCTACGAGCAGTACTTC
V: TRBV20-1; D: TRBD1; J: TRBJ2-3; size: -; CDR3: CSATGLKMQYF; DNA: TGCAGTGCGACAGGGCTGAAAATGCAGTATTTT
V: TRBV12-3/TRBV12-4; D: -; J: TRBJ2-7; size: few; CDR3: CASSLGRGYEQYF; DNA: TGTGCCAGCAGTTTAGGACGGGGCTACGAGCAGTACTTC
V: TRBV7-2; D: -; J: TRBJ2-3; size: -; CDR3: CASSPALVLGTQYF; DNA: TGTGCCAGCAGCCCGGCCTTAGTGTTGGGGACGCAGTATTTT
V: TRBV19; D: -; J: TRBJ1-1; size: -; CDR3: CASSIAGREDLFF; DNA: TGTGCCAGTAGTATAGCGGGGAGGGAAGATCTTTTTTTT
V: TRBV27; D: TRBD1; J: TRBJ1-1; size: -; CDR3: CASSSPGGLKAFF; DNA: TGTGCCAGCAGTTCCCCAGGGGGCCTGAAGGCTTTCTTT
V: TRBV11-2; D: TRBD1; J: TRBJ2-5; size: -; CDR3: CASSPGTGGVETQYF; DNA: TGTGCCAGCAGCCCAGGGACAGGGGGAGTAGAGACCCAGTACTTC
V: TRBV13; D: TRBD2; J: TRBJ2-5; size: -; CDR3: CASSEKTSGLQETQYF; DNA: TGTGCCAGCAGCGAAAAGACTAGCGGGCTACAAGAGACCCAGTACTTC
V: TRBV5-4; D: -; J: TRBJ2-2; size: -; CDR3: CASSFIITGELFF; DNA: TGTGCCAGCAGCTTTATTATCACCGGGGAGCTGTTTTTT
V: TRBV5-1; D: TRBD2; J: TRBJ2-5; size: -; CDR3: CASSRRWTSGEETQYF; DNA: TGCGCCAGCAGCCGTCGCTGGACTAGCGGGGAAGAGACCCAGTACTTC
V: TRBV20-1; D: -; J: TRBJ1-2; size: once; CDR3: CSATAGEGYTF; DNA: TGCAGTGCTACAGCAGGGGAAGGCTACACCTTC
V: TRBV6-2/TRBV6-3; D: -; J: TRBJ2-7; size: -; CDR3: CASSYVHSSDYEQYF; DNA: TGTGCCAGCAGTTACGTACACTCCTCGGACTACGAGCAGTACTTC
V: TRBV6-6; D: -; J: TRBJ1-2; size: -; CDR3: CASSYSPNYGYTF; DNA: TGTGCCAGCAGTTACAGCCCTAACTATGGCTACACCTTC
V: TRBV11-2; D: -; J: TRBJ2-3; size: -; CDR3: CASSPRVGDTQYF; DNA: TGTGCCAGCAGCCCACGAGTCGGGGATACGCAGTATTTT
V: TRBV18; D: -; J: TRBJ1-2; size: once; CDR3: CASSPLDSPNYGYTF; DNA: TGTGCCAGCTCACCACTAGACAGCCCTAACTATGGCTACACCTTC
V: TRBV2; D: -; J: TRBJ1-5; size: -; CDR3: CASRTGWDQPQHF; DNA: TGTGCCAGCAGAACAGGTTGGGACCAGCCCCAGCATTTT
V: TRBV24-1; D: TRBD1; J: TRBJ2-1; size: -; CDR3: CATSAPDRGSFNEQFF; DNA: TGTGCCACCAGTGCCCCGGACAGGGGTAGCTTCAATGAGCAGTTCTTC
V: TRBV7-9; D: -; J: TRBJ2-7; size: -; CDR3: CASSLPVPYEQYF; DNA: TGTGCCAGCAGCCTCCCAGTTCCCTACGAGCAGTACTTC
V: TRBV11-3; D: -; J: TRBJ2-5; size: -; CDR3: CASSFVIQETQYF; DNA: TGTGCCAGCAGCTTTGTCATCCAAGAGACCCAGTACTTC
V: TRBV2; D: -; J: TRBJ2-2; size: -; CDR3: CASSNTGELFF; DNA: TGTGCCAGCTCGAACACCGGGGAGCTGTTTTTT
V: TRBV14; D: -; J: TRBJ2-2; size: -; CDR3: CASSQLSSNTGELFF; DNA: TGTGCCAGCAGCCAACTCTCCTCGAACACCGGGGAGCTGTTTTTT
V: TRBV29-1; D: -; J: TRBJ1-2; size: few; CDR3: CSVVRGYGYTF; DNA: TGCAGCGTTGTCAGGGGCTATGGCTACACCTTC
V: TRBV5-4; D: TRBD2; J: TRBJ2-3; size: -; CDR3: CASSLSGGADTQYF; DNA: TGTGCCAGCAGCTTATCGGGAGGAGCAGATACGCAGTATTTT
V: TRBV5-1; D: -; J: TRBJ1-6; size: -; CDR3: CASSYQLQSSYNSPLHF; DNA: TGCGCCAGCAGCTATCAACTACAGAGCTCCTATAATTCACCCCTCCACTTT
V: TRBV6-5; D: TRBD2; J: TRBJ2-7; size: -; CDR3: CASRIRTSSYEQYF; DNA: TGTGCCAGCAGGATCAGGACTAGCTCCTACGAGCAGTACTTC
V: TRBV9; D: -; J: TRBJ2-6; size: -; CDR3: CASSVSLSGANVLTF; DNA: TGTGCCAGCAGCGTTTCTCTCTCTGGGGCCAACGTCCTGACTTTC